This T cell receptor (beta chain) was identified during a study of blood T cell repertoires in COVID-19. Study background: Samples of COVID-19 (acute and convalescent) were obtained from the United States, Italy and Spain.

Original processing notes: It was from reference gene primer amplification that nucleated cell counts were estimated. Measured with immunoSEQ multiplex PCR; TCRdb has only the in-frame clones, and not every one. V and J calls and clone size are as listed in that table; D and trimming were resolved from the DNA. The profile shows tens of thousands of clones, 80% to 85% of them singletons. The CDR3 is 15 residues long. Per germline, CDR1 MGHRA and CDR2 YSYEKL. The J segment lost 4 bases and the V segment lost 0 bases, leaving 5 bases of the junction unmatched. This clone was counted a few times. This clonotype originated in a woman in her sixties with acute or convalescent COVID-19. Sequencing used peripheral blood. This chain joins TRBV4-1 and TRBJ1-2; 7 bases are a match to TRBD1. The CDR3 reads CASSQEPGGTYGYTF. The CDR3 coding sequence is TGCGCCAGCAGCCAAGAGCCAGGGGGTACCTATGGCTACACCTTC.